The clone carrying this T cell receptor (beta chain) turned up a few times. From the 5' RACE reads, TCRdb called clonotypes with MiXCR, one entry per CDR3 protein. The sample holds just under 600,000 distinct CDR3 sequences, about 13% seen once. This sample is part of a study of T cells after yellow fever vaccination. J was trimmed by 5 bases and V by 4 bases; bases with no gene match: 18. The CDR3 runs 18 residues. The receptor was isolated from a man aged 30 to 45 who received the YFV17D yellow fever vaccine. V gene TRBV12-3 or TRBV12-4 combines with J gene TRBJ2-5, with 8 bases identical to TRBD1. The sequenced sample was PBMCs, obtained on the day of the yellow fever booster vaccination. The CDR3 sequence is CASSSRTGGSLPRETQYF. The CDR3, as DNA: TGTGCCAGCAGTTCGCGTACAGGGGGAAGCCTTCCGAGGGAGACCCAGTACTTC.